This TCR beta chain was sequenced in a study of human T cells and chemical hapten exposure. At the level of the study: Sensitization applied 2% DPC to approximately 2 cm by approximately 2 cm of upper inner arm skin. Patients received weekly diphenylcyclopropenone doses to the scalp throughout the approximately 25-week study. Per-sample TCR yield variation was attributed mainly to small pooled library volume differences.

TCRdb independently ran MiXCR on the RACE reads; one entry per CDR3 protein. The table has tens of thousands of distinct CDR3 sequences, around 11% seen once. This clonotype has a count of ten or more. There are 13 residues in the CDR3. Germline CDR1 reads KGHDR; CDR2 reads SFDVKD. Trimming left V 7 bases short and J 5 bases short, with 11 bases between. Time point here: patch test 1, 2 weeks after DPC sensitization. The treatment is: therapeutic diphenylcyclopropenone sensitization with weekly scalp DPC. People who gave samples had alopecia, were 18 to 70 years old, and were suitable for DPC. The sequence came from a woman aged 55-69 years with alopecia areata. Some clones in this sample may be carry-over from other donors' samples. V and J are TRBV24-1 and TRBJ2-1; D is possibly TRBD1 or TRBD2 (5 bases each). The sample in question was whole blood, obtained in connection with sensitization to the hapten diphenylcyclopropenone (DPC). CDR3 region: CATRGTGHNEQFF. DNA for the CDR3: TGTGCCACCAGGGGGACGGGCCACAATGAGCAGTTCTTC.